The 19 T cell receptor beta chains below all came from one sample that was sequenced in a study of identical twins. MiXCR was run by TCRdb on the 5' RACE reads, yielding one entry per CDR3 protein. The data contain just under 650,000 distinct CDR3 sequences, roughly 6.6% of them seen just once; the ten biggest clones take up 1.6%. The data were also submitted as part of a second study, on yellow fever vaccine responses in identical twins.

Sequencing input: PBMCs. The receptor source for this set is a woman aged 18-29 years in good health.

This clonotype was recorded many times. This rearrangement joins TRBV7-9 to TRBJ1-4; no reliable D call. This CDR3 contains 15 residues. The V end was cut by 5 bases, the J end by 3 bases, with 13 bases between. Looked up from germline, CDR1 is SEHNR and CDR2 is FQNEAQ (reference sequence). The CDR3 is CASSLTGLSNEKLFF. CDR3 nucleotide sequence: TGTGCCAGCAGCCTAACGGGTCTATCTAATGAAAAACTGTTTTTT.

The chain uses TRBV20-1 and TRBJ2-5, with 10 nucleotides matching TRBD2. This CDR3 comprises 16 residues. Germline V gene data show CDR1 as DFQATT and CDR2 as SNEGSKA (reference sequence). V shed 1 base and J 4 bases; nucleotides not matched to a gene: 9. The CDR3 reads CSARVPSGSDRETQYF. Written as DNA, the CDR3 is TGCAGTGCTAGAGTGCCTAGCGGGAGTGATAGAGAGACCCAGTACTTC.

This clonotype came up once. This may be a read error: a much more frequent sequence differs by one nucleotide. The chain is built from TRBV5-1 and TRBJ2-3; D unclear. Germline-derived CDR1 and CDR2 are SGHRS and YFSETQ. This CDR3 is built from 15 residues. The CDR3 loop reads CTSSSARSSTDTQYF. Here the CDR3 DNA reads TGCACCAGCAGCTCCGCGCGTTCTAGCACAGATACGCAGTATTTT.

This clonotype came up many times. The chain is built from TRBV11-2 and TRBJ2-3, with D possibly matching TRBD1 (5 bases). V was trimmed by 5 bases and J by 5 bases, leaving 17 bases between them. The length of the CDR3 is 15 residues. In germline, CDR1 is SGHAT, CDR2 FQNNGV. Here the CDR3 DNA reads TGTGCCAGCAGCGCCCGGGCAGTGACAGTAGATACGCAGTATTTT. Its translation is CASSARAVTVDTQYF.

J is TRBJ2-2 and V is TRBV3-1, with no clear D. CDR1 and CDR2 from the germline V gene are LGHDT and YNNKEL (reference sequence). The CDR3 has 16 amino acids. V was pared by 4 bases and J by 0 bases, with 12 bases between. CDR3 nucleotides: TGTGCCAGCAGCCTGCCCTCAACGGCGAACACCGGGGAGCTGTTTTTT. Translating gives CASSLPSTANTGELFF. The full variable domain, with the rest looked up from reference TRBV3-1 and TRBJ2-2, is DTAVSQTPKYLVTQMGNDKSIKCEQNLGHDTMYWYKQDSKKFLKIMFSYNNKELIINETVPNRFSPKSPDKAHLNLHINSLELGDSAVYFCASSLPSTANTGELFFGEGSRLTVL.

The chain combines TRBV2 with TRBJ2-1; 9 nucleotides match TRBD2. The J segment lost 0 bases and the V segment lost 5 bases, leaving 11 bases of the junction unmatched. This CDR3 is 18 amino acids long. From germline, CDR1 is SNHLY and CDR2 FYNNEI. The CDR3 nucleotides are TGTGCCAGCAGTTTTTGGCTAGCGGGGCTGAGCTCCTACAATGAGCAGTTCTTC. Translated, it gives CASSFWLAGLSSYNEQFF.

In this sample, this clonotype turned up many times. The rearrangement links TRBV18 to TRBJ2-3; the D gene is possibly TRBD2 (6 bases). The CDR3 sequence is 14 residues long. V was shortened by 2 bases and J by 4 bases, with 10 bases between the two germline ends. Germline V gives CDR1 KGHSH, CDR2 LQKENI. CDR3 nucleotide sequence: TGTGCCAGCTCACCAGGGAGGATGGCAGATACGCAGTATTTT. It translates to CASSPGRMADTQYF.

This clonotype has just a few counts. The V call is TRBV5-1, the J call TRBJ2-1; D is perhaps TRBD1 or TRBD2 (5 bases each). CDR1 and CDR2 (germline): SGHRS, YFSETQ. V shed 5 bases and J shed 2 bases, with 23 bases lying between them. This CDR3 has 18 residues. CDR3 nucleotide sequence: TGCGCCAGCAGTCCTTCCCAGGGAAAGTTGGGGGCCTACAATGAGCAGTTCTTC. Translating gives CASSPSQGKLGAYNEQFF.

This clonotype has a handful of counts. The CDR3 DNA follows: TGTGCCAGCAGCCAACCTGGACTAGCGGTCTCCTACAATGAGCAGTTCTTC. This sequence encodes CASSQPGLAVSYNEQFF. The rearrangement joins TRBV14 to TRBJ2-1; TRBD2 aligns across 10 bases. Germline CDR1 and CDR2: SGHDN and FVKESK. J lost 0 bases, V lost 2 bases, and 4 bases had no gene match. CDR3 size: 17 residues. Drawing the rest from reference TRBV14 and TRBJ2-1, the complete variable domain is EAGVTQFPSHSVIEKGQTVTLRCDPISGHDNLYWYRRVMGKEIKFLLHFVKESKQDESGMPNNRFLAERTGGTYSTLKVQPAELEDSGVYFCASSQPGLAVSYNEQFFGPGTRLTVL.

This clonotype was seen many times. This chain links TRBV12-3 or TRBV12-4 with TRBJ2-3; 7 nucleotides match TRBD2. The CDR3 runs to 14 residues. Unmatched junction bases numbered 2, after V lost 4 bases and J lost 1 base. DNA for the CDR3: TGTGCCAGCAGTTGGGCGGGAGGCACAGATACGCAGTATTTT. This gives the protein CASSWAGGTDTQYF.

Only a few counts were recorded for this clonotype. This chain connects TRBV7-6 to TRBJ2-2; D remains ambiguous. Germline CDR1 is SGHVS and CDR2 is FNYEAQ. This CDR3 is 16 amino acids long. Trimming removed 1 base from V and 2 bases from J, with 11 bases in between. The CDR3 DNA reads as TGTGCCAGCAGCTTAGAAGCAGGAGATAACACCGGGGAGCTGTTTTTT. Its protein is CASSLEAGDNTGELFF.

Ten or more counts support this clonotype. This chain uses TRBV12-3 or TRBV12-4 with TRBJ2-7; no clear D. The CDR3 has 13 amino acids. Trimming pared 1 base from V and 0 bases from J, leaving 4 bases between. Here the CDR3 reads CASSLGGSYEQYV. CDR3 DNA: TGTGCCAGCAGTTTAGGGGGCTCCTACGAGCAGTACGTC.

In its sample, this clonotype was seen many times. The gene calls are TRBV12-3 or TRBV12-4 and TRBJ2-2; D ambiguous. Trimming removed 3 bases at V and 2 bases at J, with 7 bases between. CDR3 length: 14 residues. This chain's CDR3 is CASSFGPNTGELFF. CDR3 nucleotides: TGTGCCAGCAGTTTTGGCCCTAACACCGGGGAGCTGTTTTTT.

This sequence joins TRBV11-1 and TRBJ2-1; TRBD2 agrees at 8 bases. The CDR3 covers 14 residues. The V gene's germline CDR1 is SGHAT and CDR2 FQDESV (reference sequence). Trimming at V came to 2 bases and at J to 7 bases, leaving 4 bases not matched to a gene. The CDR3 is CASSLTGGANEQFF. The CDR3 coding sequence is TGTGCCAGCAGCTTAACGGGAGGGGCGAATGAGCAGTTCTTC.

This clonotype occurred a few times. The genes are TRBV5-1 and TRBJ2-7; 7 positions agree with TRBD2. This CDR3 has 18 residues. Germline V gene lookup returns CDR1 SGHRS and CDR2 YFSETQ. J gave up 1 base and V 1 base, and 14 bases lay outside the gene matches. As DNA, the CDR3 is TGCGCCAGCAGCTTGATTCCCATTGGGAGGGACCGTTCCTACGAGCAGTACTTC. Its protein product is CASSLIPIGRDRSYEQYF.

This clonotype has ten or more counts. This chain uses TRBV6-5 with TRBJ1-5; D is possibly TRBD1 (5 bases). The CDR3 extends over 15 amino acids. CDR1 is MNHEY and CDR2 is SVGAGI in the germline V gene. The V end lost 0 bases, the J end lost 4 bases, and 10 bases lay between the germline ends. The CDR3 region is CASSYSRQSNQPQHF. The CDR3 nucleotides read TGTGCCAGCAGTTACTCACGACAGTCAAATCAGCCCCAGCATTTT.

The chain recombines TRBV2 with TRBJ1-6; 7 bases match TRBD1. The CDR3 contains 14 residues. J gave up 8 bases and V 9 bases, and 10 bases lay outside the gene matches. Germline assignment: CDR1 SNHLY and CDR2 FYNNEI. This chain's CDR3 is CASLPGQTDSPLHF. CDR3 sequence (DNA): TGTGCCAGTTTACCGGGACAGACCGATTCACCCCTCCACTTT.

The gene calls are TRBV20-1 and TRBJ2-7; possible D gene TRBD2, 6 bases. The CDR3 totals 14 residues. V was clipped by 5 bases and J by 1 base, with 15 bases between them. Per the germline V gene, CDR1 is DFQATT and CDR2 is SNEGSKA (reference sequence). CDR3 loop: CSAAARDWSYEQYV. CDR3 sequence (DNA): TGCAGTGCTGCGGCCCGGGACTGGTCCTACGAGCAGTACGTC.

This clonotype was detected a few times. The chain joins TRBV12-3 or TRBV12-4 to TRBJ2-5; perhaps D is TRBD1 or TRBD2 (6 bases each). V was clipped by 6 bases and J by 0 bases, with 14 bases between them. This CDR3 region has 15 residues. The CDR3 DNA reads as TGTGCCAGCAGGAAACTCGGGGGCGACCAAGAGACCCAGTACTTC. Translated: CASRKLGGDQETQYF.